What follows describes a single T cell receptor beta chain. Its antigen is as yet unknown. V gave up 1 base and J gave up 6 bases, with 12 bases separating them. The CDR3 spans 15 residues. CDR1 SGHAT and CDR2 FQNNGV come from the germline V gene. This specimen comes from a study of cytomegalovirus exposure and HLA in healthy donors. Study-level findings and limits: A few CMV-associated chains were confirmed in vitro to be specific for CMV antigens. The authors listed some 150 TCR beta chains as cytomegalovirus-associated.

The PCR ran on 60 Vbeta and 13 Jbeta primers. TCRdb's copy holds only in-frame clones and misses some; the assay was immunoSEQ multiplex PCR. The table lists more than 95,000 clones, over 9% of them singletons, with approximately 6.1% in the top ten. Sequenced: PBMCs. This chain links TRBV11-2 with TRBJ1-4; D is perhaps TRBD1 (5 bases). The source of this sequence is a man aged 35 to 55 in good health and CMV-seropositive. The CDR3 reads CASSLVRGGDEKLFF. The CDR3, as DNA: TGTGCCAGCAGCTTAGTCCGGGGGGGAGATGAAAAACTGTTTTTT.